The T cell receptor (beta chain) described here comes from a study of blood T cell repertoires in COVID-19. At the level of the study: The origin of the acute and convalescent COVID-19 samples was the United States, Italy and Spain. T cells, B-cell-depleted T cells, or PBMCs provided the cDNA or gDNA that served as material.

In germline, CDR1 is SEHNR, CDR2 FQNEAQ (reference sequence). This CDR3 is built from 13 residues. Trimming cost V 5 bases and J 7 bases, with 15 bases left between them. Some clones are missing from TCRdb's copy, which holds only in-frame ones; the method was immunoSEQ multiplex PCR. The sample lists around 70,000 clones, about 86% occurring once. The V call is TRBV7-9, the J call TRBJ2-7, with a tentative D call TRBD1 (6 bases). The specimen sequenced was peripheral blood. This TCR was sampled from a woman older than 75 with active or convalescent COVID-19. The CDR3 spells CASSPPGQWEQYF. CDR3 DNA sequence: TGTGCCAGCAGCCCTCCCGGACAGTGGGAGCAGTACTTC.